This T cell receptor (beta chain) was retrieved from a study of regulatory T cells in long-lasting Graves disease (dated by TCRdb to the early 2020s). For context, the study as a whole: Newly diagnosed Graves' disease patients had taken antithyroid drugs for less than 3 months. Persistent Graves' disease patients were compared with newly diagnosed Graves' disease patients by peripheral blood TCR sequencing and RNA sequencing. The study was registered as a clinical trial and conducted in China. A total of roughly 35 samples underwent TCR sequencing: around 13 from persistent and roughly 20 from newly diagnosed Graves' disease patients.

Broad study findings and their caveats: Sequencing and analysis were restricted to the TCR beta chain. Compared with newly diagnosed patients, patients with persistent Graves' disease had lower TCR Shannon entropy and fewer highly expanded clones, which suggests clonal expansion. Peripheral blood alone was examined, since thyroid tissue, which constituted the primary lesion, could not be accessed. Persistent disease showed preferential use of TRBV28, TRBJ1-2 and TRBJ2-5, whereas newly diagnosed disease favored TRBV20-1 and TRBJ2-1. As a limitation, the authors acknowledged that the small sample size may reduce accuracy. Persistent patients shared more public clonotypes among themselves (more than 2,500) than newly diagnosed patients did (approximately 870).

This clonotype was recorded at least ten times. Its target antigen remains unknown. No qualities accompany the bases; no much larger clone lies one base away. The library was made by multiplex PCR. The reads were generated on an Illumina HiSeq 4000. iRepertoire HTBI primers and Arm-PCR amplification of CDR3 regions were used to construct TCR beta libraries. Gel purification was performed on PCR products prior to sequencing. Per the original workflow: Gene usage analysis of CDR3 amino acid clonotypes relied on the roughly 60 TRBV and fewer than 15 TRBJ segments identified across samples. Filtered high-quality paired reads were merged into contigs using COPE and FqMerger. BLAST was used to align contigs to IMGT TRBV, TRBD and TRBJ reference genes, with CDR3 defined following IMGT. Highly expanded clones were defined as clonotypes with a frequency above 0.1%. Shannon entropy was used to measure repertoire diversity, and the Gini coefficient was used to measure V-J evenness. Public clonotypes were defined as clonotypes shared by more than one individual. Through fastp at Q25 and MiXCR, TCRdb rebuilt clones from the public reads, retaining in-frame beta chains. For every CDR3 protein sequence, its rows merge into one entry that carries the most common genes and DNA. The V and J calls were not made by the authors but by TCRdb's processing. The sample table holds approximately 540,000 distinct CDR3 sequences, of which more than 10% were seen once. About 8.3% of the sample lies in the top ten.

Read against the paper, the sample's time point label means: newly diagnosed GD, antithyroid drugs for less than 3 months. For both TCR sequencing and RNA sequencing, RNA was extracted from PBMCs in TRIzol. The diagnosis of Graves' disease followed American Thyroid Association guidelines. Recruitment of patients was carried out at an endocrinology department in Xi'an, China. From each patient, around 9.3 milliliters of peripheral blood was collected into an EDTA anticoagulant tube. Ficoll Paque Plus density gradient separation was used to isolate PBMCs, and no further T cell sorting was performed. An Agilent 2100 Bioanalyzer and agarose gel were used to check RNA quality, and a NanoDrop 2000 was used to measure RNA concentration. V gives up 5 bases and J gives up 4 bases, and the segment between their germline ends measures 11 bases. The cysteine opens and the phenylalanine closes a CDR3 of 14 amino acids. Left in the record is the CDR3 DNA by itself, 42 bases read in frame from the first base.

This same sample was also part of a study on T cells in Graves' hyperthyroidism and ophthalmopathy. As the second study states: Stable Graves' hyperthyroidism was defined as no progression to ophthalmopathy during 18 months of follow-up. Hyperthyroidism patients were newly diagnosed, with disease duration under 2 months, and aged 18 to 65 years. Any patient with an uncontrolled infection, another autoimmune disease, pregnancy or lactation was excluded. Diagnoses were based on clinical symptoms, serum thyroxine and TRAb, thyroid ultrasound and orbital computed tomography. A first-round RT-PCR of the TCR CDR3 used the HTBI primer set with the Qiagen OneStep RT-PCR kit. Most expanded thyroid clonotypes (frequency above 0.001) were also detected in blood, suggesting blood repertoires may reflect thyroid immune responses. A 13 V-J signature model separated ophthalmopathy from stable hyperthyroidism, with about 88% sensitivity and about 81% specificity in cross-validation and 80%/75% in testing. In validation, progression to ophthalmopathy was predicted by the model with 70.59% sensitivity and 72% to 85% specificity, a median of around 5.9 months before onset. A discovery cohort of about 96 patients, roughly 40 with Graves' ophthalmopathy and approximately 60 with stable Graves' hyperthyroidism, was used to find distinguishing TCR V-J signatures. Prospective prediction of ophthalmopathy was tested in an independent validation cohort of some 20 hyperthyroidism patients and 17 patients who later progressed to ophthalmopathy. The 75 to 100 discovery patients were divided at random into training and test sets in a 7:3 ratio. The study also compared thyroid tissue and blood T-cell repertoires from roughly 6 Graves' hyperthyroidism patients. Once sampling was done, hyperthyroidism patients were given methimazole at a starting dose of 30 mg daily, whereas ophthalmopathy patients were given high-dose intravenous methylprednisolone. A second multiplex PCR round built the libraries, followed by size selection and purification. Paired-end sequencing of the libraries was performed with 100 bp reads on an Illumina HiSeq2000. SOAPnuke was used to process the raw data, throwing out any read that contained adapters or uncalled bases, had a mean Phred below 15, or lacked an exact constant-primer or identifier match. High-quality paired reads were merged using COPE v1.2.5, and each unique nucleotide sequence was defined as a clonotype. Clonotypes were aligned to IMGT TRBV, TRBD and TRBJ reference segments using MiTCR v1.1. The analysis included only V-J combinations with a frequency above 0.0001, which together covered 99% to 99.2% of the repertoires. The TCS score was defined as the ratio of F50 (clonal expansion) to E x V (chaos), calculated using BLOSUM62-based TCRdist between CDR3 peptides within each V-J. Welch's t-statistics and random forest reduced around 510 V-J features to about 13, which were used in a naive Bayes classifier (R e1071). Sample size was not statistically predetermined, and blinding of investigators to group allocation was not performed. According to the paper, TCR Vbeta CDR3 sequencing was carried out on 120 to 150 peripheral blood samples, which came from 40 to 45 ophthalmopathy, around 75 hyperthyroidism and 17 progressor patients.

The rearrangement joined TRBV12-3 or TRBV12-4 to TRBJ2-2; the D segment could be TRBD1, given 6 matching bases. The origin of this receptor is a woman aged 25 to 39 with Graves disease. Donor details come from another sample of the same person, matched by shared clones. Specimen: peripheral blood mononuclear cells (PBMCs), collected at new diagnosis, from a patient treated with antithyroid drugs. CDR3 region: CASSGGQSTGELFF. The bases read TGTGCCAGCAGTGGGGGACAATCCACCGGGGAGCTGTTTTTT.